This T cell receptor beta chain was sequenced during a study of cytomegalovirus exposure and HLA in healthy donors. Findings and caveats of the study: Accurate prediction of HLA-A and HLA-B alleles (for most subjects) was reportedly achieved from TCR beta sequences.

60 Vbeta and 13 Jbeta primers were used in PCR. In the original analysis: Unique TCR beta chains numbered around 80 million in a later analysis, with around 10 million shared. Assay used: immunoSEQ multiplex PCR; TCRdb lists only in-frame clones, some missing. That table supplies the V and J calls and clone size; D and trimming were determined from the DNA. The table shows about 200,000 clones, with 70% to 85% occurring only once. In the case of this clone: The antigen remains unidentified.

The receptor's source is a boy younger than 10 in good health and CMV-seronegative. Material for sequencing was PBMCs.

CDR3 amino acids: CASSQLTPSATNEKLFF. The CDR3 DNA is TGTGCCAGCAGCCAATTGACACCGAGTGCAACTAATGAAAAACTGTTTTTT. The J gene is TRBJ1-4, the V gene TRBV4-2, with D unclear. CDR3 length: 17 amino acids. The ends were cut back, 2 bases at V and 0 bases at J, with 13 bases in the middle. Germline CDR1 and CDR2: LGHNA and YNFKEQ.